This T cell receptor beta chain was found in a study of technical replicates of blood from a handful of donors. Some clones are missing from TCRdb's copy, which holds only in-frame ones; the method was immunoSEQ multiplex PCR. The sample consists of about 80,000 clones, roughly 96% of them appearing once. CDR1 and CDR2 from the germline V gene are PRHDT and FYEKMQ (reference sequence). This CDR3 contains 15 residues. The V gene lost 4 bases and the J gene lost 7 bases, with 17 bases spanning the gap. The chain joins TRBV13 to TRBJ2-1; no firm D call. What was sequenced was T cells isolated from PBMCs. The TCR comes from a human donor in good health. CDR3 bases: TGTGCCAGCAGCTCCTCCGCGCAGGTAAGGAATGAGCAGTTCTTC. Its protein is CASSSSAQVRNEQFF.